This passage covers 30 T cell receptor beta chains from one sample sequenced in a study of CXCR3-negative and CXCR3-positive naive CD8 T cells. Study-level findings and limits: CXCR3-negative naive cells had less hydrophobic TRB CDR3s than did CXCR3-positive naive cells.

These receptors have no known antigen. Carrying UMI labels, the TRB cDNA libraries were prepared through 5' RACE. TCRdb reprocessed the 5' RACE reads, keeping one entry per CDR3 protein, no DNA. This listing includes around 80,000 distinct CDR3 sequences. Sequencing used naive CXCR3+ CD8+ T cells from blood. Subset noted: CD45RO-CCR7+CD27+CD95- naive CD8+ T cells expressing CXCR3 (TNR3+). These receptors were collected from a human donor in good health. Some clones in this sample may be carry-over from other donors' samples.

This chain connects TRBV20-1 to TRBJ2-5. The CDR3 is 15 residues long. Germline-derived CDR1 and CDR2 are DFQATT and SNEGSKA (reference sequence). CDR3 loop: CSARERAALQETQCF.

The V and J genes are TRBV7-2 and TRBJ1-1; TCRdb calls TRBD1, which cannot be checked without DNA. Germline values: CDR1 SGHTA, CDR2 FQGNSA. The CDR3 length is 13 residues. The CDR3 sequence is CASSPGVTTEAFF.

The V and J genes are TRBV4-2 and TRBJ2-5; TCRdb lists TRBD1, though no DNA is available to test this call. The CDR3 runs 16 residues. From germline, CDR1 is LGHNA and CDR2 YNFKEQ. The chain's CDR3 is CASSQFFSGPQETQYF.

The chain employs TRBV5-8 and TRBJ1-1; there is no DNA to check the TCRdb D call of TRBD1. The CDR3 extends over 14 amino acids. The germline V gene encodes CDR1 SGHTS and CDR2 YDEGEE. The CDR3 reads CASSSTGGHTEAFF.

The chain recombines TRBV4-3 with TRBJ2-1; the TCRdb call, TRBD1, lacks DNA for checking. The CDR3 runs 17 residues. Germline CDR1 reads LGHNA; CDR2 reads YSLEER. This chain's CDR3 is CASSQHLLSGTDNEQFF.

V usage is TRBV4-2 and J usage is TRBJ1-1; TCRdb selects TRBD1, and the lack of DNA leaves this call unchecked. The V gene's germline CDR1 is LGHNA and CDR2 YNFKEQ. CDR3 length: 13 amino acids. CDR3 residues: CASSTGRGTEAFF.

V is TRBV7-9 and J is TRBJ2-7; the TCRdb D gene call, TRBD2, has no DNA to confirm it. The CDR3 is 15 residues long. The V gene's germline CDR1 is SEHNR and CDR2 FQNEAQ (reference sequence). CDR3 loop: CASSSPRGGAYEQYF.

The chain combines TRBV28 with TRBJ2-7; TCRdb's assignment of TRBD1 cannot be checked, as there is no DNA. The CDR3 sequence is 17 residues long. Germline assignment: CDR1 MDHEN and CDR2 SYDVKM. This CDR3 reads CASSPESGTGTSYEQYF.

The CDR3 is CASTSPLAYEQYF. This chain uses TRBV10-3 with TRBJ2-7; absent DNA, TCRdb's TRBD1 call cannot be checked. Germline CDR1 ENHRY, CDR2 SYGVKD. The CDR3 spans 13 residues.

V usage is TRBV27 and J usage is TRBJ2-7. The CDR3 loop spans 14 amino acids. Germline V gene data show CDR1 as MNHEY and CDR2 as SMNVEV (reference sequence). The CDR3 loop reads CASSLRPDSYEQYF.

The genes are TRBV5-1 and TRBJ2-2; as DNA is missing, the TRBD1 call by TCRdb cannot be tested. Germline-derived CDR1 and CDR2 are SGHRS and YFSETQ. The CDR3 consists of 15 residues. The chain's CDR3 is CASSPGQGDTGELFF. Full variable domain (remainder filled in from reference TRBV5-1 and TRBJ2-2): KAGVTQTPRYLIKTRGQQVTLSCSPISGHRSVSWYQQTPGQGLQFLFEYFSETQRNKGNFPGRFSGRQFSNSRSEMNVSTLELGDSALYLCASSPGQGDTGELFFGEGSRLTVL.

The V call is TRBV19, the J call TRBJ2-3; the TCRdb D gene call, TRBD1, has no DNA to confirm it. The CDR3 extends over 15 amino acids. Germline V gene lookup returns CDR1 LNHDA and CDR2 SQIVND (reference sequence). The chain's CDR3 is CASTLTGHSTDTQYF.

The V call is TRBV4-2, the J call TRBJ2-7; TCRdb calls TRBD2, which cannot be checked without DNA. There are 15 residues in the CDR3. Looked up from germline, CDR1 is LGHNA and CDR2 is YNFKEQ. CDR3 protein: CASSSPGRAAYEQYF.

This sequence joins TRBV12-3 or TRBV12-4 and TRBJ2-7. The length of the CDR3 is 17 residues. The CDR3 is CASSLGRQGYMSYEQYF.

This sequence joins TRBV7-9 and TRBJ1-5; absent DNA, TCRdb's TRBD1 call cannot be checked. Germline-derived CDR1 and CDR2 are SEHNR and FQNEAQ (reference sequence). CDR3 length: 14 amino acids. The CDR3: CASSSTGNVKPQHF.

V usage is TRBV6-5 and J usage is TRBJ1-2; the D call from TCRdb, TRBD1, cannot be confirmed without DNA. The germline V gene has CDR1 MNHEY and CDR2 SVGAGI. The CDR3 is 17 amino acids. The CDR3 protein is CASSYYGGQGPDYGYTF.

The chain combines TRBV15 with TRBJ2-5; TCRdb's D call of TRBD1 is untestable without DNA. This CDR3 has 17 amino acids. Germline V gives CDR1 LNHNV, CDR2 YYDKDF (reference sequence). The CDR3 loop reads CATSSSGQGNYQETQYF.

This rearrangement joins TRBV15 to TRBJ2-3. This CDR3 has 12 residues. Germline CDR1 reads LNHNV; CDR2 reads YYDKDF (reference sequence). The CDR3 reads CATSSPRDTQYF.

The chain has TRBV29-1 and TRBJ2-1; TCRdb lists TRBD1, though no DNA is available to test this call. This CDR3 has 15 amino acids. From germline, CDR1 is SQVTM and CDR2 ANQGSEA. This CDR3 reads CSAAGGSGSDNEQFF.

The J gene is TRBJ1-3, the V gene TRBV28; TCRdb indicates TRBD1, and absent DNA this call remains unverified. Germline V gene data show CDR1 as MDHEN and CDR2 as SYDVKM. The CDR3 loop spans 18 amino acids. The CDR3 spells CASVTGVQGFFSGNTIYF.

V gene TRBV7-9 combines with J gene TRBJ1-2; TCRdb's D call, TRBD1, is unchecked because there is no DNA. CDR1 and CDR2 from the germline V gene are SEHNR and FQNEAQ (reference sequence). The CDR3 is made up of 13 amino acids. CDR3 sequence reads: CASSLPGDYGYTF. Looking up the rest from reference TRBV7-9 and TRBJ1-2 gives the full variable domain: DTGVSQNPRHKITKRGQNVTFRCDPISEHNRLYWYRQTLGQGPEFLTYFQNEAQLEKSRLLSDRFSAERPKGSFSTLEIQRTEQGDSAMYLCASSLPGDYGYTFGSGTRLTVV.

CDR3 protein: CSVEGEGNIQYF. The rearrangement joins TRBV29-1 to TRBJ2-4; TCRdb outputs TRBD1, but without DNA this stays unchecked. Germline values: CDR1 SQVTM, CDR2 ANQGSEA. The CDR3 is 12 amino acids.

The chain links TRBV29-1 to TRBJ1-5. Germline V gene data show CDR1 as SQVTM and CDR2 as ANQGSEA. The CDR3 runs to 14 residues. This CDR3 reads CSHDNPNSNQPQHF.

The rearrangement links TRBV7-2 to TRBJ2-7; TCRdb lists TRBD1, though no DNA is available to test this call. The germline CDR1 and CDR2 sequences are SGHTA and FQGNSA. This CDR3 spans 13 amino acids. CDR3 loop: CATHRDSNYEQYF.

This chain connects TRBV18 to TRBJ1-1. Germline loops: CDR1 KGHSH, CDR2 LQKENI. CDR3 length: 15 residues. The chain's CDR3 is CASSREGSMNTEAFF.

This rearrangement joins TRBV19 to TRBJ2-1; TCRdb picks TRBD1, but there is no DNA to check that call. CDR1 LNHDA and CDR2 SQIVND come from the germline V gene (reference sequence). This CDR3 has 16 residues. Here the CDR3 reads CASTLSVASSYNEQFF. Combining the CDR3 with reference TRBV19 and TRBJ2-1 gives the whole variable domain DGGITQSPKYLFRKEGQNVTLSCEQNLNHDAMYWYRQDPGQGLRLIYYSQIVNDFQKGDIAEGYSVSREKKESFPLTVTSAQKNPTAFYLCASTLSVASSYNEQFFGPGTRLTVL.

V and J are TRBV20-1 and TRBJ2-7; the TCRdb call, TRBD1, lacks DNA for checking. Germline lookup yields CDR1 DFQATT and CDR2 SNEGSKA (reference sequence). The CDR3 length is 15 residues. The CDR3 loop reads CSAQGTGFAPYEQYF.

The rearrangement joins TRBV9 to TRBJ2-7; as DNA is missing, the TRBD1 call by TCRdb cannot be tested. Germline CDR1 and CDR2: SGDLS and YYNGEE. The CDR3 is made up of 17 amino acids. This CDR3 reads CASSVMGQGAALDEQYF.

This chain joins TRBV28 and TRBJ1-1. Germline CDR1 reads MDHEN; CDR2 reads SYDVKM. This CDR3 has 16 amino acids. CDR3 sequence reads: CASSLISVWGYGEAFF.

This rearrangement joins TRBV13 to TRBJ1-1. This CDR3 is 14 amino acids long. CDR1 and CDR2 (germline): PRHDT, FYEKMQ (reference sequence). CDR3 sequence: CASSSSPGNTEAFF.